The 18 T cell receptor beta chains in this list originate from one sample, sequenced in a study of breast tumors, draining lymph nodes, adjacent tissues. From the multiplex PCR reads, TCRdb called clonotypes with MiXCR, one entry per CDR3 protein. The sample has about 180,000 distinct CDR3 sequences; 33% are singletons. Breast cancer patients provided tissue from their axillary draining lymph nodes. The sample consisted of axillary lymph node tissue. The receptors here all came from a female donor with breast cancer. Some clones in this sample may be carry-over from other donors' samples.

In this sample, this clonotype turned up a few times. The chain uses TRBV27 and TRBJ2-3; D could derive from TRBD1 or TRBD2 (7 bases each). Per the germline V gene, CDR1 is MNHEY and CDR2 is SMNVEV (reference sequence). Trimming stripped 1 base from V and 3 bases from J, with 11 bases between. CDR3 length: 15 residues. The DNA of the CDR3 is TGTGCCAGCAGTTTATGGCAGGGGGGGACAGATACGCAGTATTTT. As protein: CASSLWQGGTDTQYF.

This clonotype was seen more than once but under ten times. This chain links TRBV5-4 with TRBJ1-2, with 7 bases lining up with TRBD1. This CDR3 is 17 amino acids long. V shed 4 bases and J 5 bases; nucleotides not matched to a gene: 17. Germline CDR1 and CDR2: SGHNT and YYREEE (reference sequence). The CDR3 sequence is CASSEGQVRWVEYGYTF. For the CDR3, the DNA is TGTGCCAGCAGCGAAGGACAGGTTCGGTGGGTCGAGTATGGCTACACCTTC.

This clonotype has a count of ten or more. The chain is built from TRBV7-9 and TRBJ2-5, with 7 nucleotides matching TRBD2. After removal of 7 bases from V and 3 bases from J, the junction contained 11 bases not matched to a gene. This CDR3 has 15 residues. The germline V gene encodes CDR1 SEHNR and CDR2 FQNEAQ (reference sequence). The CDR3 DNA is TGTGCCAGCATCTGGGCTAGCGGAGGGGAAGAGACCCAGTACTTC. Amino acids: CASIWASGGEETQYF.

The chain links TRBV3-1 to TRBJ2-5, with D possibly TRBD2 on 6 matching bases. CDR1 and CDR2 (germline): LGHDT, YNNKEL (reference sequence). Trimming removed 5 bases from V and 6 bases from J, with 25 bases in between. There are 17 residues in the CDR3. This chain's CDR3 is CASSDYGVAAGSKTQYF. CDR3 nucleotides: TGTGCCAGCAGCGACTATGGTGTAGCGGCGGGGTCGAAGACCCAGTACTTC.

Ten or more counts support this clonotype. This chain joins TRBV15 and TRBJ2-2; D is unclear. The CDR3 loop spans 18 amino acids. The V gene lost 0 bases and the J gene lost 5 bases, with 19 bases spanning the gap. Per the germline V gene, CDR1 is LNHNV and CDR2 is YYDKDF (reference sequence). The CDR3 DNA is TGTGCCACCAGCAGAGATCCCCATGAGAGTGAAGGGACCGGGGAGCTGTTTTTT. It codes for CATSRDPHESEGTGELFF.

On this clonotype: Since a much larger clone is just one base distant, this may be a read error. The chain uses TRBV18 and TRBJ2-2; the D is unclear. V was clipped by 0 bases and J by 9 bases, with 11 bases between them. The length of the CDR3 is 14 residues. Germline V CDR1 and CDR2: KGHSH, LQKENI. The DNA for the CDR3 is TGTGCCAGCTCACCACCAGAGCATCCCTGGGAGCTGTTTTTT. Protein: CASSPPEHPWELFF.

In this sample, this clonotype turned up many times. The chain combines TRBV4-2 with TRBJ1-2; D not certain. CDR3 length: 15 amino acids. Germline CDR1 reads LGHNA; CDR2 reads YNFKEQ. V lost 0 bases and J lost 8, with 16 bases in between. CDR3 protein: CASSQEGRSREGYTF. CDR3 DNA: TGTGCCAGCAGCCAAGAAGGCAGGAGTAGAGAAGGCTACACCTTC.

V and J are TRBV14 and TRBJ1-1, with 7 bases lining up with TRBD1. Germline CDR1 and CDR2: SGHDN and FVKESK. The CDR3 is made up of 14 amino acids. V lost 4 bases, J lost 5 bases, and 7 bases stayed unmatched. CDR3 amino acids: CASSRDRVRTEAFF. CDR3 coding DNA: TGTGCCAGCAGCCGAGACAGGGTAAGAACTGAAGCTTTCTTT. The full variable domain, in which reference TRBV14 and TRBJ1-1 provide the parts outside the CDR3, is EAGVTQFPSHSVIEKGQTVTLRCDPISGHDNLYWYRRVMGKEIKFLLHFVKESKQDESGMPNNRFLAERTGGTYSTLKVQPAELEDSGVYFCASSRDRVRTEAFFGQGTRLTVV.

This clonotype has a count of ten or more. This chain joins TRBV20-1 and TRBJ1-5; weak D call: TRBD1 (6 bases). Germline lookup yields CDR1 DFQATT and CDR2 SNEGSKA (reference sequence). V was pared by 4 bases and J by 3 bases, with 10 bases between. The CDR3 runs to 13 residues. The CDR3 region is CSATGAANQPQHF. The CDR3 DNA follows: TGCAGTGCTACAGGGGCAGCCAATCAGCCCCAGCATTTT.

Many counts were recorded for this clonotype. This chain joins TRBV7-2 and TRBJ2-5; 12 bases align to TRBD1. Germline loops: CDR1 SGHTA, CDR2 FQGNSA. This CDR3 region has 17 residues. Trimming removed 5 bases from V and 9 bases from J; junction bases left unmatched: 16. The CDR3 coding sequence is TGTGCCAGCAGCCGAGCCGGGACAGGGGGCGAATGGGAGCCCCAGTACTTC. Protein product: CASSRAGTGGEWEPQYF.

The chain links TRBV29-1 to TRBJ2-1; D might be TRBD1 (6 bases). CDR1 is SQVTM, CDR2 ANQGSEA, per germline. The V gene lost 7 bases and the J gene lost 4 bases, with 17 bases spanning the gap. The CDR3 runs 14 residues. This CDR3 reads CSATPGASYNEQFF. DNA of the CDR3: TGCAGCGCCACCCCAGGGGCTTCTTACAATGAGCAGTTCTTC.

The sample holds many counts of this clonotype. This chain links TRBV3-1 with TRBJ2-7; 7 bases are shared with TRBD2. V shed 8 bases, J shed 5 bases, and the junction held 3 bases outside the gene matches. The CDR3 spans 11 residues. Germline V gives CDR1 LGHDT, CDR2 YNNKEL (reference sequence). CDR3 nucleotide sequence: TGTGCCAGCGGGAGGGACCACGAGCAGTACTTC. Translating gives CASGRDHEQYF.

This sequence joins TRBV19 and TRBJ1-6; unclear D gene. Trimming removed 6 bases at V and 5 bases at J, with 20 bases between. The CDR3 sequence is 17 residues long. Germline V gene lookup returns CDR1 LNHDA and CDR2 SQIVND (reference sequence). The CDR3 here is CASRVGGRAPNNSPLHF. CDR3 nucleotides: TGTGCCAGTAGAGTCGGCGGGAGGGCGCCGAATAATTCACCCCTCCACTTT. Drawing the rest from reference TRBV19 and TRBJ1-6, the complete variable domain is DGGITQSPKYLFRKEGQNVTLSCEQNLNHDAMYWYRQDPGQGLRLIYYSQIVNDFQKGDIAEGYSVSREKKESFPLTVTSAQKNPTAFYLCASRVGGRAPNNSPLHFGNGTRLTVT.

This clonotype came up a few times. This chain uses TRBV2 with TRBJ1-1; D is uncertain. Looked up from germline, CDR1 is SNHLY and CDR2 is FYNNEI. This CDR3 region has 11 residues. V lost 4 bases, J lost 8 bases, and 8 bases lay in between. The CDR3 spells CASSGFWEAFF. The CDR3 coding sequence is TGTGCCAGCAGTGGATTCTGGGAAGCTTTCTTT.

The gene calls are TRBV5-1 and TRBJ1-1, with a possible D match to TRBD1 (6 bases). This CDR3 has 12 residues. V was clipped by 4 bases and J by 7 bases, with 11 bases between them. Germline CDR1 is SGHRS and CDR2 is YFSETQ. Written as DNA, the CDR3 is TGCGCCAGCAGCCTTCCAGGGGTTGAAGCTTTCTTT. It encodes CASSLPGVEAFF.

Only a few counts were recorded for this clonotype. A read error may explain this, as a much larger clone is one base away. CDR3 sequence: CASEPISGTSYEQYF. DNA for the CDR3: TGTGCCAGCGAACCGATTAGCGGGACCTCCTACGAGCAGTACTTC. The rearrangement joins TRBV11-2 to TRBJ2-7; 8 bases line up with TRBD2. The J segment lost 0 bases and the V segment lost 8 bases, leaving 9 bases of the junction unmatched. The CDR3 sequence is 15 residues long. Germline V gives CDR1 SGHAT, CDR2 FQNNGV.

This clonotype has at least ten counts. The genes are TRBV7-2 and TRBJ2-1, with a tentative D call TRBD1 (5 bases). Germline V gives CDR1 SGHTA, CDR2 FQGNSA. The length of the CDR3 is 13 residues. The V gene lost 1 base and the J gene lost 6 bases, with 7 bases spanning the gap. The CDR3 is CASSLVQVNEQFF. The CDR3 nucleotides read TGTGCCAGCAGCTTAGTACAGGTCAATGAGCAGTTCTTC.

This clonotype was detected many times. The J gene is TRBJ2-5, the V gene TRBV19; 8 bases are shared with TRBD2. The CDR3 consists of 15 residues. J was trimmed by 5 bases and V by 4 bases; bases with no gene match: 9. Germline V gene sequence: CDR1 LNHDA, CDR2 SQIVND (reference sequence). CDR3 sequence (DNA): TGTGCCAGTAGTAGGGCGGGAGGATTCGGCGAGACCCAGTACTTC. Protein product: CASSRAGGFGETQYF.